This TCR beta chain was identified during a study of radiation and T cells in renal cell carcinoma. As for the study in general: Nephrectomy followed 15 Gy stereotactic body radiation by 4 weeks. General study points: Baseline intratumoral clonotype presence is unknown without pretreatment biopsies.

Using immunoSEQ multiplex PCR, the repertoire was profiled, and TCRdb retains in-frame clones only, with some absent. The profile shows 85,000 to 100,000 clones, 86% of them singletons. As regards this clone: The target antigen is unknown.

This CDR3 is 17 amino acids long. The V end lost 5 bases, the J end lost 1 base, and 18 bases lay between the germline ends. In germline, CDR1 is PRHDT, CDR2 FYEKMQ (reference sequence). Time point reported: baseline pretreatment blood. As to treatment: 15 Gy SBRT to primary tumor, nephrectomy 4 weeks later. This renal cell carcinoma was of the clear cell type. Sequences were derived from blood, sampled from a patient whose treatment included radiotherapy and nephrectomy. V is TRBV13 and J is TRBJ2-4; D may match TRBD1 or TRBD2 (5 bases each). The clonotype originates from a man aged 45-65 years with renal cell carcinoma. The CDR3: CASSHIRGPWAKNIQYF. For the CDR3, the DNA is TGTGCCAGCAGCCATATCCGGGGCCCATGGGCCAAAAACATTCAGTACTTC. Combining the CDR3 with reference TRBV13 and TRBJ2-4 gives the whole variable domain AAGVIQSPRHLIKEKRETATLKCYPIPRHDTVYWYQQGPGQDPQFLISFYEKMQSDKGSIPDRFSAQQFSDYHSELNMSSLELGDSALYFCASSHIRGPWAKNIQYFGAGTRLSVL.